A selection of T cell receptor delta chains follows, all from one sample in a study of Vδ1+ human thymocytes. TCRdb reapplied CATT to the multiplex PCR reads. The sample records over 45,000 delta-chain clones, roughly 15% being singletons. Material for sequencing was Vdelta1+ gamma-delta thymocytes from the thymus. These receptors came from a boy under two years old who had congenital heart surgery. Each CDR3 is given without its conserved first and last residue. Only part of the rows carry a size: once, few, many, or a class if the clone is expanded.

j_call clone_size v_call cdr3_aa
TRDJ1 NA TRDV1 ALGEVTGIRGKHKLI
TRDJ1 few TRDV1 ALGASSAPGRKGIDKLI
TRDJ1 NA TRDV1 ALGTFLILGDTSDKLI
TRDJ1 few TRDV1 ALGSLRGLYTDKLI
TRDJ1 NA TRDV1 ALGDRPSYVQKGGKLI
TRDJ1 NA TRDV1 ALGELIQTGGYADKLI
TRDJ1 NA TRDV1 ALGTTLGDKGLI
TRDJ1 few TRDV1 ALGERSGIWGYTDKLI
TRDJ1 few TRDV1 ALGEGLRKTTGGYGDTDKLI
TRDJ1 NA TRDV1 ALGDPLPRETYWGIHPTDKLI
TRDJ1 few TRDV1 ALGETPPPVLGDTRVYTDKLI
TRDJ1 NA TRDV1 ALGETTFLRRIRGTDKLI
TRDJ1 NA TRDV1 ALGERKKIYFLKDGTGGSPLSDKLI
TRDJ1 NA TRDV1 ALGFVSAFRRPTGGADKLI
TRDJ1 few TRDV1 ALGETDWRLIPYTDKLI
TRDJ1 medium-sized TRDV2 ACDINTGGYSYKLI
TRDJ1 NA TRDV1 ALGELVNVAGYRSDKLI
TRDJ1 few TRDV1 ALGELVLQLGDASADDKLI
TRDJ1 NA TRDV1 ALGEGPSYGPGGWSPYILELI
TRDJ1 NA TRDV1 ALGNPRMLRWGTHTDKLI
TRDJ1 NA TRAV29/DV5 SVLLCSKRESRPYWGNYTDKLI
TRDJ1 NA TRDV2 ACERPWGGDETYTDKLI
TRDJ1 few TRDV1 ALGELPGAFLRCDKLI
TRDJ1 NA TRDV1 ALGKFPGGYAYTDKLI
TRDJ1 few TRAV29/DV5 ALASFYTDKLI
TRDJ1 NA TRDV1 ALGDRPTTWTDKLI
TRDJ1 few TRDV1 ALGEVFRPYPYWGIPKLI
TRDJ1 few TRDV1 ALGELFHSPDKLI
TRDJ1 few TRDV1 ALGEIPPMTTPYWGCDKLI
TRDJ1 few TRDV1 ALGESFLRPGWRLYTDKLI
TRDJ1 few TRDV1 ALGERPTLDTRLRLYDKLI
TRDJ1 NA TRDV1 ALGDAYFRHPRWGTNTDKLI
TRDJ1 NA TRDV1 ALGVPILGEGIGTDKLI
TRDJ1 NA TRDV1 ALWAYSNWGIRAKLI
TRDJ1 NA TRDV1 ALGDDNYFTDKLI
TRDJ1 NA TRDV1 ALGPHGEETVLGDTWTDKLI
TRDJ1 few TRDV1 ALGDNWGTRKLI
TRDJ1 NA TRDV1 ALGDYTFLRSSWGYSVDKLI
TRDJ1 few TRDV1 ALGELLGPPSYPTYWGIREMRLI
TRDJ1 NA TRDV1 ALGMAFLLLGDTGTDKLI
TRDJ1 NA TRDV1 ALGERRPLRVLGDNCELI
TRDJ2 NA TRDV1 ALGERPNHWGIRGTAQLF
TRDJ1 NA TRDV1 ALGSVSYRITGGYADTDKLI
TRDJ1 NA TRDV1 ALGDLSLYWGIPKTTDKLI
TRDJ1 few TRDV1 ALGELILPTLRGWYEWTDKLI
TRDJ1 NA TRDV1 ALGEIYSADGGCTFYTDKLI
TRDJ1 NA TRDV1 ALGERSYVGTGGYPRHLI
TRDJ1 NA TRDV1 ALSPTAQSSSYFGGPMGADKLI
TRDJ1 medium-sized TRDV2 ACDTDLTDKLI
TRDJ1 few TRDV1 ALGAPRLPCTDKLI